The 20 T cell receptor beta chains below all came from one sample that was sequenced in a study of cytomegalovirus exposure and HLA in healthy donors. PCR was performed using 60 Vbeta and 13 Jbeta primers. The assay was immunoSEQ multiplex PCR, and TCRdb's table has in-frame clones only and misses some. The sample shows fewer than 130,000 clones, 80% to 85% of them seen only once. The specimen was PBMCs. The receptors stem from a woman in her sixties or seventies in good health and CMV-seropositive.

Only a few counts were recorded for this clone. This chain joins TRBV10-3 and TRBJ1-2; maybe TRBD1 (6 bases). The CDR3 runs to 16 residues. V was pared by 0 bases and J by 8 bases, with 19 bases between. The V gene's germline CDR1 is ENHRY and CDR2 SYGVKD. The CDR3 DNA reads as TGTGCCATCAGTGAGTCTTCACGGGGGGCAGTGGAGGGCTACACCTTC. Translation: CAISESSRGAVEGYTF.

The chain links TRBV10-3 to TRBJ1-2; D perhaps matches TRBD1 (6 bases). The germline V gene has CDR1 ENHRY and CDR2 SYGVKD. There are 14 residues in the CDR3. Deletions cut 3 bases from V and 0 bases from J, with 8 bases between. The CDR3 DNA reads TGTGCCATCAGTGACAGGACAGCTAACTATGGCTACACCTTC. Its protein product is CAISDRTANYGYTF.

This clone has just a few counts. A read error may produce the germline difference seen at one junction end. The rearrangement uses TRBV7-9 and TRBJ2-2; D might be TRBD2 (6 bases). The germline gives CDR1 SEHNR, CDR2 FQNEAQ (reference sequence). The CDR3 length is 17 residues. Here the CDR3 DNA reads TGTTCCAGCAGCTTAAGAGGAAGTAGCGGAAACACCGGGGAGCTGTTTTTT. Residues: CSSSLRGSSGNTGELFF.

This chain links TRBV2 with TRBJ2-5; TRBD1 aligns across 9 bases. The tail of the sequence fits TRBJ2-7 better, so the J call may be wrong. This CDR3 has 14 amino acids. From germline, CDR1 is SNHLY and CDR2 FYNNEI. The DNA for the CDR3 is TGTGCCAGCAGGAGACAGGGGGAGAAATACGAGCAGTACTTC. Encoded protein: CASRRQGEKYEQYF.

This clone was picked up one time. The genes are TRBV7-3 and TRBJ2-1; 7 nucleotides agree with TRBD2. The CDR3 totals 18 residues. The V and J ends lost 2 bases and 0 bases, in that order; junction bases with no gene match: 10. Germline values: CDR1 SGHTA, CDR2 FQGTGA. The chain's CDR3 is CASSLHGGRDFSYNEQFF. Here the CDR3 DNA reads TGTGCCAGCAGCTTACATGGGGGGAGGGATTTCTCCTACAATGAGCAGTTCTTC.

A few counts support this clone. The chain couples TRBV18 to TRBJ1-1; D unclear. CDR1 and CDR2 from the germline V gene are KGHSH and LQKENI. V was trimmed by 2 bases and J by 6 bases, leaving 16 bases between them. The CDR3 is 15 residues long. The CDR3 region has the DNA TGTGCCAGCTCACCAGATTTCGGGAAGCTCGCTGAAGCTTTCTTT. The encoded protein is CASSPDFGKLAEAFF. The complete variable domain, with remaining parts taken from reference TRBV18 and TRBJ1-1, reads NAGVMQNPRHLVRRRGQEARLRCSPMKGHSHVYWYRQLPEEGLKFMVYLQKENIIDESGMPKERFSAEFPKEGPSILRIQQVVRGDSAAYFCASSPDFGKLAEAFFGQGTRLTVV.

This clone has at least ten counts. This rearrangement joins TRBV28 to TRBJ2-1, with 12 bases fitting TRBD2. Germline V gives CDR1 MDHEN, CDR2 SYDVKM. CDR3 length: 17 residues. With V trimmed by 0 bases and J by 10 bases, 10 bases remained unmatched. The CDR3 coding sequence is TGTGCCAGCAGTTTATGGGGTCTAGCGGGAGGGCCTGGGGAGCAGTTCTTC. This codes for CASSLWGLAGGPGEQFF.

V usage is TRBV21-1 and J usage is TRBJ2-7; the table names TRBD1, a call not compared with the DNA. TRBV21-1 has pseudogene status. This CDR3 is built from 15 residues. Here the CDR3 reads CASSKVQGSTYEQYF. CDR3 coding DNA: TGTGCCAGCAGCAAAGTTCAGGGATCTACCTACGAGCAGTACTTC.

This clone was found once. This chain links TRBV7-9 with TRBJ1-5; TRBD1 aligns across 8 bases. CDR1 and CDR2 (germline): SEHNR, FQNEAQ (reference sequence). There are 15 residues in the CDR3. V was clipped by 8 bases and J by 1 base; unmatched bases: 7. The CDR3 coding sequence is TGTGCCAGCGGGCCAGGGGGCTGGAGCAATCAGCCCCAGCATTTT. This gives the protein CASGPGGWSNQPQHF.

The chain is built from TRBV19 and TRBJ1-1; TRBD1 matches at 7 bases. V dropped 5 bases and J dropped 3; count of bases not matched to a gene: 6. The CDR3 covers 14 residues. Germline CDR1 LNHDA, CDR2 SQIVND (reference sequence). The CDR3 protein is CASSPKQGHTEAFF. The CDR3, as DNA: TGTGCCAGTAGTCCCAAACAGGGGCACACTGAAGCTTTCTTT.

This chain connects TRBV5-1 to TRBJ2-1, with 9 bases aligning to TRBD2. V was pared by 0 bases and J by 6 bases, with 10 bases of the junction left unmatched. The CDR3 runs to 17 residues. CDR1 and CDR2 (germline): SGHRS, YFSETQ. In DNA form, the CDR3 reads TGCGCCAGCAGCTTGGTAGGGACTAGCCGTTCCCTCAATGAGCAGTTCTTC. Protein sequence: CASSLVGTSRSLNEQFF.

This chain joins TRBV7-6 and TRBJ1-2; D unclear. Germline V CDR1 and CDR2: SGHVS, FNYEAQ. V was shortened by 2 bases and J by 4 bases, with 14 bases between the two germline ends. This CDR3 contains 15 residues. CDR3 protein: CASSLTITGSYGYTF. The CDR3 region has the DNA TGTGCCAGCAGCTTAACAATTACGGGATCCTATGGCTACACCTTC.

The genes are TRBV2 and TRBJ1-1; possibly TRBD1 for D (5 bases). V lost 7 bases and J lost 4, with 16 bases in between. CDR3 length: 14 residues. The germline V gene encodes CDR1 SNHLY and CDR2 FYNNEI. CDR3 sequence (DNA): TGTGCCAGCAAAGGGGCAGGGAAGTTCACTGAAGCTTTCTTT. Residues: CASKGAGKFTEAFF.

The chain couples TRBV7-9 to TRBJ1-1; tentatively, D is TRBD1 (5 bases). V was pared by 3 bases and J by 5 bases, with 16 bases between. Germline V gives CDR1 SEHNR, CDR2 FQNEAQ (reference sequence). There are 15 residues in the CDR3. The CDR3 nucleotides are TGTGCCAGCAGCTTGAGACAGCAACCCAATACTGAAGCTTTCTTT. Its translation: CASSLRQQPNTEAFF. Full variable domain (rest looked up from reference TRBV7-9 and TRBJ1-1): DTGVSQNPRHKITKRGQNVTFRCDPISEHNRLYWYRQTLGQGPEFLTYFQNEAQLEKSRLLSDRFSAERPKGSFSTLEIQRTEQGDSAMYLCASSLRQQPNTEAFFGQGTRLTVV.

The CDR3 DNA reads TGTGCCACCAGCAGGGGGACAGGGCTATCCTACGAGCAGTACTTC. Its translation is CATSRGTGLSYEQYF. The chain couples TRBV15 to TRBJ2-7, with 9 bases aligning to TRBD1. Trimming cost V 3 bases and J 1 base; bases outside gene matches: 4. The CDR3 length is 15 residues. Germline loops: CDR1 LNHNV, CDR2 YYDKDF (reference sequence).

The CDR3 is CASSSTLASSYNEQFF. DNA of the CDR3: TGTGCCAGCAGCTCGACCCTAGCCAGCTCCTACAATGAGCAGTTCTTC. The chain carries TRBV5-5 and TRBJ2-1, with a possible D match to TRBD2 (5 bases). The CDR3 has 16 amino acids. Germline CDR1 is SGHKS and CDR2 is YYEKEE (reference sequence). The germline V and J ends were trimmed by 3 bases and 0 bases, with 13 bases remaining between them.

The chain joins TRBV28 to TRBJ1-3, with D uncertain. Germline V gene data show CDR1 as MDHEN and CDR2 as SYDVKM. V lost 5 bases and J lost 0, with 5 bases in between. The CDR3 extends over 13 amino acids. As DNA, the CDR3 is TGTGCCAGCAGTAGGAGCTCTGGAAACACCATATATTTT. Translating gives CASSRSSGNTIYF.

The chain employs TRBV7-8 and TRBJ2-7; 14 nucleotides align to TRBD2. This CDR3 is built from 18 residues. With 3 bases clipped from V and 0 bases from J, the junction kept 7 bases outside the gene matches. The V gene's germline CDR1 is SGHVS and CDR2 FQNEAQ. The CDR3 DNA follows: TGTGCCAGCAGCTTGGGAGGACTAGCGGGAGGTAGCTCCTACGAGCAGTACTTC. Its protein is CASSLGGLAGGSSYEQYF.

The chain joins TRBV28 to TRBJ2-7, with 13 positions matching TRBD2. Germline lookup yields CDR1 MDHEN and CDR2 SYDVKM. The length of the CDR3 is 16 residues. Trimming at V came to 4 bases and at J to 7 bases, leaving 10 bases not matched to a gene. The CDR3 DNA is TGTGCCAGCAGTTCTAAACTAGCGGGGGGGGCGGGGGAGCAGTACTTC. Amino acids: CASSSKLAGGAGEQYF. The full variable domain, in which reference TRBV28 and TRBJ2-7 provide the parts outside the CDR3, is DVKVTQSSRYLVKRTGEKVFLECVQDMDHENMFWYRQDPGLGLRLIYFSYDVKMKEKGDIPEGYSVSREKKERFSLILESASTNQTSMYLCASSSKLAGGAGEQYFGPGTRLTVT.

V usage is TRBV6-4 and J usage is TRBJ2-3, with 9 positions matching TRBD2. V lost 0 bases and J lost 2; bases outside the gene matches: 3. The germline CDR1 and CDR2 sequences are MRHNA and SNTAGT. This CDR3 is 16 amino acids long. As DNA, the CDR3 is TGTGCCAGCAGTGACTCCGCGGGAGGGTCCACAGATACGCAGTATTTT. Protein sequence: CASSDSAGGSTDTQYF.